A selection of T cell receptor beta chains follows, all from one sample in a study of shared clonotypes between healthy human individuals. Using immunoSEQ multiplex PCR, the repertoire was profiled, and TCRdb retains in-frame clones only, with some absent. The data contain 1.5 million to 2.5 million clones, about 95% of them singletons. Input material: naive CD8+ T cells sorted from blood. The source is a man aged 18 to 30 in good health. Each CDR3 is given without its conserved first and last residue. The order of the fields is V gene, CDR3 protein.

V gene: TRBV2
CDR3 protein: AITGTGVYEQY

V gene: TRBV13
CDR3 protein: ASSRGRVSQETQY

V gene: TRBV6-5
CDR3 protein: ASSYRTGQGTGELF

V gene: TRBV6-6
CDR3 protein: ASSHPWATSTEAF

V gene: TRBV5-5
CDR3 protein: ASGPDNEQF

V gene: TRBV4-1
CDR3 protein: ASSLGQGALYGYT

V gene: TRBV6-6
CDR3 protein: ASSYGANEQF

V gene: TRBV13
CDR3 protein: ASSIGTGNQPQH

V gene: TRBV27
CDR3 protein: ASSPGLPGELF

V gene: TRBV19
CDR3 protein: ASSPLAGLSHEQY

V gene: TRBV27
CDR3 protein: ASSLTNGGEADTQY

V gene: TRBV19
CDR3 protein: ASSMGTSNEQF

V gene: TRBV7-9
CDR3 protein: ASTLHEQY

V gene: TRBV7-6
CDR3 protein: ASSLFLEYEQY

V gene: TRBV6-5
CDR3 protein: ASSPSGGAWEQY

V gene: TRBV14
CDR3 protein: ASSQGLAGMELF

V gene: TRBV7-8
CDR3 protein: ASSPTLEETQY

V gene: TRBV9
CDR3 protein: ASSTGTVPYEQY

V gene: TRBV27
CDR3 protein: ASSLAGPTYEQY

V gene: TRBV5-4
CDR3 protein: ASSSSYNTNYGYT

V gene: TRBV13
CDR3 protein: ASSLQAVYEQY

V gene: TRBV6-1
CDR3 protein: ASSEALIFGYTIY

V gene: TRBV14
CDR3 protein: ASSQDVRIQETQY

V gene: TRBV5-1
CDR3 protein: ASSLDPGYEQY

V gene: TRBV29-1
CDR3 protein: SVEKGNGEF

V gene: TRBV9
CDR3 protein: ASSAPTGEHGYT

V gene: TRBV7-9
CDR3 protein: ASSPLAGGWEEQY

V gene: TRBV19
CDR3 protein: AEGNTIY

V gene: TRBV4-1
CDR3 protein: ASSQGVGPGPGSPLH

V gene: TRBV28
CDR3 protein: ASSLVYQPQH

V gene: TRBV11-2
CDR3 protein: ASSSLAGLGDGELF

V gene: TRBV9
CDR3 protein: ASDISGGEYSPLH

V gene: TRBV5-6
CDR3 protein: ASSLYGDYEQY

V gene: TRBV6-6
CDR3 protein: ASSAPESSPYEQY

V gene: TRBV27
CDR3 protein: ASRALGSYEQY

V gene: TRBV7-9
CDR3 protein: ASSAEGAGANVLT

V gene: TRBV13
CDR3 protein: ASSLASRYNEQF

V gene: TRBV27
CDR3 protein: ASTFNAGLAYNEQF

V gene: TRBV27
CDR3 protein: ASSLSQGNEQF

V gene: TRBV11-3
CDR3 protein: ASSPRDSPYEQY

V gene: TRBV4-1
CDR3 protein: ASSQRERNYEQY

V gene: TRBV28
CDR3 protein: ASSSFPGDPPQTQY

V gene: TRBV27
CDR3 protein: ASRLTGSNSPLH

V gene: TRBV29-1
CDR3 protein: SVESGTDSGNTIY

V gene: TRBV11-3
CDR3 protein: ASSPRTGDYEQY

V gene: TRBV5-6
CDR3 protein: ASSTGTVDTQY

V gene: TRBV27
CDR3 protein: ASADRDPTDYEQY